This TCR beta chain derives from a study of control samples from healthy donors and cancer patients. V dropped 8 bases and J dropped 6; count of bases not matched to a gene: 12. The CDR3 length is 16 residues. Germline V gene lookup returns CDR1 ENHRY and CDR2 SYGVKD. Sequenced by immunoSEQ multiplex PCR; TCRdb stores in-frame clones only, minus some. This table has under 150,000 clones, 80% to 95% appearing once. The material sequenced was blood. The sequence came from a man aged 25-45 years in good health. V gene TRBV10-3 combines with J gene TRBJ1-4; 10 bases are shared with TRBD1. The CDR3 coding sequence is TGTGCCATCGTAGAAGGCGGGACAGGGGATCATGAAAAACTGTTTTTT. Amino acid sequence: CAIVEGGTGDHEKLFF.